This T cell receptor beta chain was recorded in a study of blood T cells in healthy people across ages. Of note for this clonotype: What it binds is not known.

It was with a sample-barcoded 5' primer and a J-beta primer mix that a second PCR of roughly 7 to 12 cycles was run. Each cDNA molecule carried a tag from a template-switch adaptor that contained 12 random nucleotides. TCRdb used MiXCR to reprocess the 5' RACE reads, holding one entry per CDR3 protein. In the table there are hundreds of thousands of distinct CDR3 sequences, around 24% of which are singletons. V gave up 4 bases and J gave up 8 bases; unmatched junction bases: 11. The CDR3 loop spans 16 amino acids. Study-level points and caveats: The study found TCR beta diversity correlated strongly with naive T cell percentage.

These data also featured in a second study, about T cells of mothers and their children. That report notes: Regardless of relatedness, pairs show thymic selection shaping TCR recombination output in a similar manner. The search for persistent microchimeric T cell clones detected none.

The sequence was obtained from a boy aged 5 to 17 in good health. The source material was blood. The V gene is TRBV12-3 or TRBV12-4, the J gene TRBJ2-5; 12 bases line up with TRBD1. CDR3 nucleotides: TGTGCCAGCAGTTACTGGCCGGGACAGGGGGCGACTACCCAGTACTTC. It yields the protein CASSYWPGQGATTQYF.